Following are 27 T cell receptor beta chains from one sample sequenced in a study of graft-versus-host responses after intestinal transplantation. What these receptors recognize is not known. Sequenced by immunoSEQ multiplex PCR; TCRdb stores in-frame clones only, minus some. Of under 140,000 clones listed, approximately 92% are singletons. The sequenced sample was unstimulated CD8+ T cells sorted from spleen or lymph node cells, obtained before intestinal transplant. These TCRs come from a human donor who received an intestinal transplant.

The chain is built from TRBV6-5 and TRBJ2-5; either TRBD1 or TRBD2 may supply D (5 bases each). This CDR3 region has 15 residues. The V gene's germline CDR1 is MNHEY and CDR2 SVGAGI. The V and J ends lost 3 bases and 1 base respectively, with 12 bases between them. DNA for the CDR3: TGTGCCAGCAGTTATCTAGGGACGCTCCAAGAGACCCAGTACTTC. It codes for CASSYLGTLQETQYF.

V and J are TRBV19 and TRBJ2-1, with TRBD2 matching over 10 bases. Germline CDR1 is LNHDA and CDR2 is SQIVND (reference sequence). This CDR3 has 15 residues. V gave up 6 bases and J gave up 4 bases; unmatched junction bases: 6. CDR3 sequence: CASSAQREGYNEQFF. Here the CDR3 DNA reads TGTGCCAGTAGCGCACAGCGGGAGGGTTACAATGAGCAGTTCTTC.

CDR3 residues: CASSVGLGDEQFF. The CDR3 nucleotides are TGTGCCAGCAGCGTAGGACTAGGCGATGAGCAGTTCTTC. The V and J genes are TRBV9 and TRBJ2-1; TRBD2 might be the D (6 bases). Germline V lookup: CDR1 SGDLS, CDR2 YYNGEE. V lost 0 bases to trimming and J lost 8 bases, with 9 bases between them. The length of the CDR3 is 13 residues.

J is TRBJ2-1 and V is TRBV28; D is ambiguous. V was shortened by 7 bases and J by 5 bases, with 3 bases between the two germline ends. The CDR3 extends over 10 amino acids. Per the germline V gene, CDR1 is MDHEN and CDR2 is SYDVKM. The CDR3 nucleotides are TGTGCCAGCAAGGACAATGAGCAGTTCTTC. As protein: CASKDNEQFF.

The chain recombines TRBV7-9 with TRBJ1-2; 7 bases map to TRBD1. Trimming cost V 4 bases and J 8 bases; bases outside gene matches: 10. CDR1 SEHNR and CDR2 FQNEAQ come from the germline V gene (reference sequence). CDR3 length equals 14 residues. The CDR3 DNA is TGTGCCAGCAGCTCGACAGGGTATACCTTGGGCTACACCTTC. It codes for CASSSTGYTLGYTF.

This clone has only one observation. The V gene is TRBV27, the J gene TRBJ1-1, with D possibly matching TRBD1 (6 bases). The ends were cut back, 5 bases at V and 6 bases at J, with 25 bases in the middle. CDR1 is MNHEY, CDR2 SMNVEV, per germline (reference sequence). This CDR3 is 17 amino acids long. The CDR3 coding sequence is TGTGCCAGCAGTAACATTAGCACAGGGAGGCTCTGGGCTGAAGCTTTCTTT. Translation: CASSNISTGRLWAEAFF.

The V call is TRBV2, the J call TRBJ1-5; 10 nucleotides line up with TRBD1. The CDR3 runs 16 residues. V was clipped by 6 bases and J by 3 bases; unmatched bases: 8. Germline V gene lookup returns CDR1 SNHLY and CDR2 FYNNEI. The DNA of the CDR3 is TGTGCCAGCAGGCTGACAGGGGGCGATTCCAATCAGCCCCAGCATTTT. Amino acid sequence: CASRLTGGDSNQPQHF.

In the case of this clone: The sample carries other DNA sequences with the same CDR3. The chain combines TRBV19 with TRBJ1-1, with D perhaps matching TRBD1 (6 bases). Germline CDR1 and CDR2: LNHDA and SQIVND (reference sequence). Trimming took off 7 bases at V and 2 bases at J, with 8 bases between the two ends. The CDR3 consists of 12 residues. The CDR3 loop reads CASKQGNTEAFF. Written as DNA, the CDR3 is TGTGCCAGTAAACAGGGAAACACTGAAGCTTTCTTT.

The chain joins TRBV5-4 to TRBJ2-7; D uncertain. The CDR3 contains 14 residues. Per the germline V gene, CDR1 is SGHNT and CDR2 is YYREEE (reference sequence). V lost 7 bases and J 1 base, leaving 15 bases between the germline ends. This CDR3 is CASGSRTVSYEQYF. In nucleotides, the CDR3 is TGTGCCAGCGGCAGCCGGACGGTGTCCTACGAGCAGTACTTC.

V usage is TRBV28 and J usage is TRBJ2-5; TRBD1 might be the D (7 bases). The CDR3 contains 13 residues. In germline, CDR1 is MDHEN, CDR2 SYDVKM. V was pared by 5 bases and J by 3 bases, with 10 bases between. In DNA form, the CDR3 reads TGTGCCAGCAGTCTCAGGGGGGAAGAGACCCAGTACTTC. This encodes CASSLRGEETQYF.

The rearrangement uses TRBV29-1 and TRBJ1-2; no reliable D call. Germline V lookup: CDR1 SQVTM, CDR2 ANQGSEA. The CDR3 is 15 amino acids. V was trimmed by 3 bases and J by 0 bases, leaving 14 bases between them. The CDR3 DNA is TGCAGCGTTGAGACGGGCCTAACAGCTAACTATGGCTACACCTTC. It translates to CSVETGLTANYGYTF.

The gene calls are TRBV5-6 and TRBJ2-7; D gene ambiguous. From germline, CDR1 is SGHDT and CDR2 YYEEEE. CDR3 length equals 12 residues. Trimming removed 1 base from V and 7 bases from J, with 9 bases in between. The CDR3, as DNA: TGTGCCAGCAGCTTGTTATTAGGGGAGCAGTACTTC. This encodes CASSLLLGEQYF.

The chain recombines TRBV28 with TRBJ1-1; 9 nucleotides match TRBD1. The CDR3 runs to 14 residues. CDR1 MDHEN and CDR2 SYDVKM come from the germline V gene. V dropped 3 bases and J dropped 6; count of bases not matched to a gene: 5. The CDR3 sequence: CASSLWDRAAEAFF. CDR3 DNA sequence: TGTGCCAGCAGTTTGTGGGACAGGGCGGCTGAAGCTTTCTTT.

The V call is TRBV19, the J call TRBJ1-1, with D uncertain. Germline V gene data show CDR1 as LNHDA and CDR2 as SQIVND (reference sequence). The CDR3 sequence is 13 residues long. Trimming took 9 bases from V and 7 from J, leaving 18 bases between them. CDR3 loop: CASSPGQASEAFF. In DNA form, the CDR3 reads TGTGCCAGCTCGCCCGGGCAGGCCAGTGAAGCTTTCTTT.

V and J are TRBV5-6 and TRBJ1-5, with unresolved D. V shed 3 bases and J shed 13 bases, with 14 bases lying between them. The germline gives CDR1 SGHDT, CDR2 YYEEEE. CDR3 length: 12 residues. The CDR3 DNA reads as TGTGCCAGCAGCTCGATGCTTGGAGAGCAGCATTTT. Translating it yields CASSSMLGEQHF. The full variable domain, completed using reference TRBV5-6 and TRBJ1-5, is DAGVTQSPTHLIKTRGQQVTLRCSPKSGHDTVSWYQQALGQGPQFIFQYYEEEERQRGNFPDRFSGHQFPNYSSELNVNALLLGDSALYLCASSSMLGEQHFGDGTRLSIL.

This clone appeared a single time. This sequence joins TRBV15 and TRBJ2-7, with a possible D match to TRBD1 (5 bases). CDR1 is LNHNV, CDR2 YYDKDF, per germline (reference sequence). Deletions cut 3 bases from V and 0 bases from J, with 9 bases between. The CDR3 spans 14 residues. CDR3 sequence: CATSSGQNSYEQYF. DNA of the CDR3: TGTGCCACCAGCAGTGGACAAAACTCCTACGAGCAGTACTTC.

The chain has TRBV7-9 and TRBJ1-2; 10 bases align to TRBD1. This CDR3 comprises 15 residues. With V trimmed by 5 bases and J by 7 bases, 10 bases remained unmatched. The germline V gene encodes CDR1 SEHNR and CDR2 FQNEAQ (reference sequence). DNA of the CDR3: TGTGCCAGCAGCGGAGGGACAGGGGAGTACGGTGGCTACACCTTC. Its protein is CASSGGTGEYGGYTF.

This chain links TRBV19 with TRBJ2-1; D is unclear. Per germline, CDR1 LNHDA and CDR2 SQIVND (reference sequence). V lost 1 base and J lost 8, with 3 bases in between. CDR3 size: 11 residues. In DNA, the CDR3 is TGTGCCAGTAGTATAGTCGATGAGCAGTTCTTC. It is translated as CASSIVDEQFF.

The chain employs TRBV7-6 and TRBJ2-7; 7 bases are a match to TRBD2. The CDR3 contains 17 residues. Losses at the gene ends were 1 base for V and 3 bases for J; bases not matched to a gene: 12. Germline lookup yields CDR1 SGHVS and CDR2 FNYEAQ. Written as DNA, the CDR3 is TGTGCCAGCAGCTTAGGAAGCGGGACTCCGGATTTCTACGAGCAGTACTTC. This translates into CASSLGSGTPDFYEQYF.

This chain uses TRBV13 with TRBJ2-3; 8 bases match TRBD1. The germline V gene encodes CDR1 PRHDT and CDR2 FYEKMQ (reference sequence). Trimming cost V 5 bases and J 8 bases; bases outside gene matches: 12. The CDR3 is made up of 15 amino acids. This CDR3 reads CASSPDRVGESTQYF. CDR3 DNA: TGTGCCAGCAGCCCGGACAGGGTGGGCGAGAGTACGCAGTATTTT.

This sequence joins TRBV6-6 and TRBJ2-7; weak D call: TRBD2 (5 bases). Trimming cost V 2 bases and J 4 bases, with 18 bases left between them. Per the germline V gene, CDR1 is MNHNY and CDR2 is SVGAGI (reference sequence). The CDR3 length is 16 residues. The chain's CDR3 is CASSYEDSSLVYEQYF. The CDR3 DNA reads TGTGCCAGCAGTTACGAGGACTCTTCATTGGTATACGAGCAGTACTTC.

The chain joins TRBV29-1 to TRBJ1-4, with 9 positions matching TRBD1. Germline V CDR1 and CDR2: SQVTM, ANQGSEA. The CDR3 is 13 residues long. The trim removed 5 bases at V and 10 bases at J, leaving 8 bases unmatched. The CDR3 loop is CSVQGQGVGKLFF. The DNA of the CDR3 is TGCAGCGTTCAGGGACAGGGCGTTGGAAAACTGTTTTTT.

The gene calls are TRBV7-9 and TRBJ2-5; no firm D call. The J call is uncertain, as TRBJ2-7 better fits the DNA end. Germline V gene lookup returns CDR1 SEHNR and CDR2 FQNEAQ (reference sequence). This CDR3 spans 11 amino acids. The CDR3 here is CASTGSYEQYF. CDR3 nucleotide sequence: TGTGCCAGCACGGGTTCCTACGAGCAGTACTTC.

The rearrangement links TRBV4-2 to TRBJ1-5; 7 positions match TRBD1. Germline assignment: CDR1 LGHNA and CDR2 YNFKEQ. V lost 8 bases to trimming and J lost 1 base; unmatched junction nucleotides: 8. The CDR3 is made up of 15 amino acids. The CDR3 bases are TGTGCCAGCCGGGACAGAAGCTACAGCAATCAGCCCCAGCATTTT. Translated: CASRDRSYSNQPQHF.

The CDR3 sequence is CASSLYGWGGISYEQYF. In DNA, the CDR3 is TGCGCCAGCAGCCTGTACGGGTGGGGCGGGATCTCCTACGAGCAGTACTTC. The rearrangement links TRBV5-1 to TRBJ2-7, with D tentatively TRBD2 (6 bases). The CDR3 has 17 amino acids. Germline CDR1 and CDR2: SGHRS and YFSETQ. Trimming left V 4 bases short and J 0 bases short, with 20 bases between.

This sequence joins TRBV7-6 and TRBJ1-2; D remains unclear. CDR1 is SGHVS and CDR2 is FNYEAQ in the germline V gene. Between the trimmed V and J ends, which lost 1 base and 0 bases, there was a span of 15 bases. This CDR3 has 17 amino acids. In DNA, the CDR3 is TGTGCCAGCAGCTTAGGACCACGGACCGAGTCTAACTATGGCTACACCTTC. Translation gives CASSLGPRTESNYGYTF.

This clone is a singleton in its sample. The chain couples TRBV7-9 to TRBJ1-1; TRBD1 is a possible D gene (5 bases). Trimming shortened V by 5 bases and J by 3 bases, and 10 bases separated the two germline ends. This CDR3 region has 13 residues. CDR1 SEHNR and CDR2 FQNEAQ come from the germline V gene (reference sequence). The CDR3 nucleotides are TGTGCCAGCAGCGCGAAACAGGACACTGAAGCTTTCTTT. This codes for CASSAKQDTEAFF.